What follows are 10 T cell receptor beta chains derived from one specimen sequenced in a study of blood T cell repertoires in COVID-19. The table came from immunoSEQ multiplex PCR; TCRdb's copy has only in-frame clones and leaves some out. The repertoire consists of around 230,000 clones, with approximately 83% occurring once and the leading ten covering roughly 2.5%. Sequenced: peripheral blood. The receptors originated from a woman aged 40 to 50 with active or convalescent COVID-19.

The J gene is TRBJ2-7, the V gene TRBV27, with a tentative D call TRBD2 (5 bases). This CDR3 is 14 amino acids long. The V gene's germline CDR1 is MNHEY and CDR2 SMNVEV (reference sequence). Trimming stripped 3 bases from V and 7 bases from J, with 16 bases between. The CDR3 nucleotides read TGTGCCAGCAGTTTGAACGGAGGCTTCTTAGAGCAGTACTTC. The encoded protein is CASSLNGGFLEQYF.

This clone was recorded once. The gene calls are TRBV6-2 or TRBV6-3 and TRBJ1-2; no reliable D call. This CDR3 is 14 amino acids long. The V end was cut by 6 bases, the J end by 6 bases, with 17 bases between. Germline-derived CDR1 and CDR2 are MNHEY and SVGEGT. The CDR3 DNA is TGTGCCAGCAGCACCAGTCGGGGTGTTGATGGCTACACCTTC. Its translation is CASSTSRGVDGYTF.

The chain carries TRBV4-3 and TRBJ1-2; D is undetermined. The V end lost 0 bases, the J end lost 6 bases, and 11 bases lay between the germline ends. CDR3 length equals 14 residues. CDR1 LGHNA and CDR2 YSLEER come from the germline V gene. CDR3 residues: CASSQDRGIDGYTF. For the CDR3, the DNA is TGCGCCAGCAGCCAAGATCGCGGTATTGATGGCTACACCTTC.

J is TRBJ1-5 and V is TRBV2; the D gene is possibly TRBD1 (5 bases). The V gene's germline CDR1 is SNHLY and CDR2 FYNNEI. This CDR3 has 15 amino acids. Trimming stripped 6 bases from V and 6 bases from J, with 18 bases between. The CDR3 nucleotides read TGTGCCAGCAGAGATAGGGGCGGTGGGATTCAGCCCCAGCATTTT. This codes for CASRDRGGGIQPQHF.

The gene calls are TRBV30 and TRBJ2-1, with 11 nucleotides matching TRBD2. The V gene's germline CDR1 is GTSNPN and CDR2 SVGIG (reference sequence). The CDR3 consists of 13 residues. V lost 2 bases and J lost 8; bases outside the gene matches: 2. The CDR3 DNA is TGTGCCTGGAGTCGACTAGCGGGATATGAGCAGTTCTTC. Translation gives CAWSRLAGYEQFF. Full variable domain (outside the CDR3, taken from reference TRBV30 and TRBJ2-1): SQTIHQWPATLVQPVGSPLSLECTVEGTSNPNLYWYRQAAGRGLQLLFYSVGIGQISSEVPQNLSASRPQDRQFILSSKKLLLSDSGFYLCAWSRLAGYEQFFGPGTRLTVL.

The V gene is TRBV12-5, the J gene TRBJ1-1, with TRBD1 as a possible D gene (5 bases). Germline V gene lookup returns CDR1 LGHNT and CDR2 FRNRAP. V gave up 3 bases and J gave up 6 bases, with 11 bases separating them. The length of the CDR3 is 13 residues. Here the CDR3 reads CASGFSGVSEAFF. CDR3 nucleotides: TGTGCTAGTGGTTTCTCGGGGGTCTCTGAAGCTTTCTTT.

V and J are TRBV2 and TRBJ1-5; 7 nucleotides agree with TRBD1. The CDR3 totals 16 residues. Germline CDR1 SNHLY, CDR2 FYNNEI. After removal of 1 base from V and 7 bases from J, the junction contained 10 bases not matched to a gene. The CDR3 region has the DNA TGTGCCAGCAGTGAAGAAGCAGGGGGAATGGAACAGCCCCAGCATTTT. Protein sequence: CASSEEAGGMEQPQHF.

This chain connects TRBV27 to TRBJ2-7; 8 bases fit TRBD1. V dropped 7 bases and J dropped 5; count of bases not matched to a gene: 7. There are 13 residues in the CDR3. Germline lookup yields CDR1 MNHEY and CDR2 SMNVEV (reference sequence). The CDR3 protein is CASMTGVRDEQYF. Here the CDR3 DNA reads TGTGCCAGCATGACAGGGGTGCGTGACGAGCAGTACTTC.

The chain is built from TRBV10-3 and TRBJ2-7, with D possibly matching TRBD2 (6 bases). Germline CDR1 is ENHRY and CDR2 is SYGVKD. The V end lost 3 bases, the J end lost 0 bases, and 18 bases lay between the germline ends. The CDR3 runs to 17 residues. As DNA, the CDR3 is TGTGCCATCAGTGATGGGCCTCGGGGGAGGAACTCCTACGAGCAGTACTTC. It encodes CAISDGPRGRNSYEQYF.

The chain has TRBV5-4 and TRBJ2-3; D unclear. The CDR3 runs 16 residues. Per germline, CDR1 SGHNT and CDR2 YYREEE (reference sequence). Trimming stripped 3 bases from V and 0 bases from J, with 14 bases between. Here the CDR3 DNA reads TGTGCCAGCAGCTCGAAGGCCGACACTAGCACAGATACGCAGTATTTT. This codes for CASSSKADTSTDTQYF.